This TCR beta chain was recovered during a study of blood T cell repertoires in COVID-19. The CDR3 has 15 amino acids. Germline V gene lookup returns CDR1 SQVTM and CDR2 ANQGSEA. V was shortened by 5 bases and J by 1 base, with 17 bases between the two germline ends. TCRdb keeps only in-frame clones here, not all; method: immunoSEQ multiplex PCR. The table shows roughly 400,000 clones, with about 90% occurring only once. Sequenced input: peripheral blood. The sequence derives from a woman aged 55-69 years with COVID-19, enrolled during active disease. The chain links TRBV29-1 to TRBJ2-5; TRBD1 is a possible D gene (9 bases). The chain's CDR3 is CSVYSGTGFQETQYF. DNA for the CDR3: TGCAGCGTTTATAGCGGGACAGGGTTCCAAGAGACCCAGTACTTC.